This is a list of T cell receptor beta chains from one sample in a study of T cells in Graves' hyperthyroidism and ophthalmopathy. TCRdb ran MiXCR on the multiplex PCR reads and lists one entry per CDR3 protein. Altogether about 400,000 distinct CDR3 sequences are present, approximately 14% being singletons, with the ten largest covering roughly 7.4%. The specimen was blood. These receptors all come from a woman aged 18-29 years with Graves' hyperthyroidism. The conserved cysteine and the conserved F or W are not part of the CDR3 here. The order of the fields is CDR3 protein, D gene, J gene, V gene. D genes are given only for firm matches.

CDR3 protein: ASSLSRGPGSPLH; D gene: TRBD1; J gene: TRBJ1-6; V gene: TRBV28
CDR3 protein: SAKPTGTGHNSPLH; D gene: TRBD1; J gene: TRBJ1-6; V gene: TRBV20-1
CDR3 protein: SARDNGLAGGHEQY; D gene: TRBD2; J gene: TRBJ2-7; V gene: TRBV20-1
CDR3 protein: ASTGQGDEKLF; D gene: TRBD1; J gene: TRBJ1-4; V gene: TRBV19
CDR3 protein: ASSPNPGPFYEQY; D gene: -; J gene: TRBJ2-7; V gene: TRBV7-6
CDR3 protein: ARARRDSYNEQF; D gene: -; J gene: TRBJ2-1; V gene: TRBV2
CDR3 protein: ASSLFQGASGNEQF; D gene: TRBD1; J gene: TRBJ2-1; V gene: TRBV7-9
CDR3 protein: ASSFGAGTGYEQY; D gene: -; J gene: TRBJ2-7; V gene: TRBV5-1
CDR3 protein: ASAGYTYNEQF; D gene: -; J gene: TRBJ2-1; V gene: TRBV5-8
CDR3 protein: ASGPRTSGRTAHEQY; D gene: TRBD2; J gene: TRBJ2-7; V gene: TRBV5-1
CDR3 protein: ASSFNRGPGAPQH; D gene: TRBD1; J gene: TRBJ1-5; V gene: TRBV7-8
CDR3 protein: ASSLTGGRAWVGSDTQY; D gene: TRBD2; J gene: TRBJ2-3; V gene: TRBV7-3